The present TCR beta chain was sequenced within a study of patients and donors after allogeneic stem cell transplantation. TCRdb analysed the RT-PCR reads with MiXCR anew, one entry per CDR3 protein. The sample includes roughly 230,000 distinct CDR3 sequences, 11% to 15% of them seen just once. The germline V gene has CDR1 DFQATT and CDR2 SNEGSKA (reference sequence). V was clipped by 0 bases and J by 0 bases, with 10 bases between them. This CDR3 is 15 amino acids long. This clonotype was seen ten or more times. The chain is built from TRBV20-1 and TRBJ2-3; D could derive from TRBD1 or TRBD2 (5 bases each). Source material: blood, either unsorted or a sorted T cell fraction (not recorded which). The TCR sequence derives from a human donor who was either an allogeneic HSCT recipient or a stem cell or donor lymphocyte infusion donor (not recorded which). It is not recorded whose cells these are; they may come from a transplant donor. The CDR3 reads CSARDEGRSTDTQYF. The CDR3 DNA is TGCAGTGCTAGAGATGAGGGACGGAGCACAGATACGCAGTATTTT.